The 14 T cell receptor beta chains listed next were all sequenced from one sample in a study of blood T cell repertoires in COVID-19. The table came from immunoSEQ multiplex PCR; TCRdb's copy has only in-frame clones and leaves some out. The data contain about 440,000 clones, 90% of them seen just once; the ten biggest clones take up about 0.6%. Sequenced input: PBMCs or T cells enriched from blood (not recorded which). Every receptor here comes from a man between 18 and 29 years old who had recovered from COVID-19.

The chain recombines TRBV3-1 (or the pseudogene TRBV3-2) with TRBJ2-2; 7 bases match TRBD1. This CDR3 has 17 amino acids. The J segment lost 2 bases and the V segment lost 2 bases, leaving 8 bases of the junction unmatched. Germline assignment: CDR1 LGHDT and CDR2 YNNKEL (reference sequence). The CDR3 here is CASSQRTGWGNTGELFF. The CDR3 DNA is TGTGCCAGCAGCCAAAGGACAGGTTGGGGAAACACCGGGGAGCTGTTTTTT.

The CDR3 protein is CAISEQGEGEAFF. DNA for the CDR3: TGTGCCATCAGTGAACAAGGGGAGGGTGAAGCTTTCTTT. The chain links TRBV10-3 to TRBJ1-1, with D possibly matching TRBD1 (5 bases). This CDR3 is 13 amino acids long. Trimming removed 3 bases from V and 7 bases from J, with 12 bases in between. CDR1 and CDR2 (germline): ENHRY, SYGVKD.

The chain has TRBV5-1 and TRBJ1-1; tentative D call: TRBD1 (5 bases). The V and J ends lost 4 bases and 11 bases respectively, with 15 bases between them. CDR3 length equals 12 residues. From germline, CDR1 is SGHRS and CDR2 YFSETQ. The CDR3, as DNA: TGCGCCAGCAGCCTAGACAGTTCACGGGCTTTCTTT. This translates into CASSLDSSRAFF.

V usage is TRBV7-9 and J usage is TRBJ2-4; D perhaps matches TRBD2 (6 bases). CDR1 and CDR2 (germline): SEHNR, FQNEAQ (reference sequence). V was shortened by 6 bases and J by 2 bases, with 17 bases between the two germline ends. The length of the CDR3 is 16 residues. CDR3 DNA: TGTGCCAGCAGTCCGGGGCGGGATTTGCCCAAAAACATTCAGTACTTC. It translates to CASSPGRDLPKNIQYF.

CDR3 nucleotides: TGTGCCAGCAGCTTGGTGCAGGTGCGGGTATATGGCTACACCTTC. Translating it yields CASSLVQVRVYGYTF. V gene TRBV5-8 combines with J gene TRBJ1-2; D gene ambiguous. Trimming shortened V by 0 bases and J by 5 bases, and 14 bases separated the two germline ends. CDR1 and CDR2 (germline): SGHTS, YDEGEE. This CDR3 has 15 amino acids.

The chain is built from TRBV5-1 and TRBJ1-2; tentatively, D is TRBD1 (6 bases). The V end lost 4 bases, the J end lost 3 bases, and 10 bases lay between the germline ends. The germline V gene has CDR1 SGHRS and CDR2 YFSETQ. This CDR3 has 13 amino acids. The CDR3 nucleotides are TGCGCCAGCAGCCTACGGACAGACTATGGCTACACCTTC. It specifies CASSLRTDYGYTF.

The chain is built from TRBV5-4 and TRBJ2-5; D possibly corresponds to TRBD1 (5 bases). Germline V gene data show CDR1 as SGHNT and CDR2 as YYREEE (reference sequence). This CDR3 has 13 amino acids. Trimming cost V 1 base and J 4 bases, with 8 bases left between them. The CDR3 bases are TGTGCCAGCAGCTTGAAGCAGGGAGAGACCCAGTACTTC. Its protein is CASSLKQGETQYF.

This sequence joins TRBV11-2 and TRBJ2-1; 7 bases fit TRBD1. The V gene end was trimmed by 5 bases and the J gene end by 0 bases; junction bases not matched to a gene: 4. Germline CDR1 and CDR2: SGHAT and FQNNGV. The CDR3 totals 15 residues. The CDR3 loop is CASSPTGLSYNEQFF. DNA for the CDR3: TGTGCCAGCAGCCCGACAGGGCTCTCCTACAATGAGCAGTTCTTC. Full variable domain (missing parts from reference TRBV11-2 and TRBJ2-1): EAGVAQSPRYKIIEKRQSVAFWCNPISGHATLYWYQQILGQGPKLLIQFQNNGVVDDSQLPKDRFSAERLKGVDSTLKIQPAKLEDSAVYLCASSPTGLSYNEQFFGPGTRLTVL.

The chain uses TRBV7-9 and TRBJ1-1; 7 bases are shared with TRBD1. This CDR3 is 16 amino acids long. J lost 2 bases, V lost 5 bases, and 11 bases had no gene match. Germline V gene data show CDR1 as SEHNR and CDR2 as FQNEAQ (reference sequence). The CDR3: CASSLGQAVSNTEAFF. CDR3 coding DNA: TGTGCCAGCAGCCTAGGACAGGCAGTTTCAAACACTGAAGCTTTCTTT.

This chain uses TRBV19 with TRBJ1-6; possible D gene TRBD1, 5 bases. Trimming cost V 4 bases and J 7 bases, with 14 bases left between them. Germline V gene data show CDR1 as LNHDA and CDR2 as SQIVND (reference sequence). This CDR3 spans 15 amino acids. CDR3 DNA: TGTGCCAGTAGTACCCGGGTGTCAGGGAATTCACCCCTCCACTTT. Amino acids: CASSTRVSGNSPLHF.

The J gene is TRBJ2-2, the V gene TRBV3-1 (or the pseudogene TRBV3-2); 8 bases line up with TRBD2. With 6 bases clipped from V and 9 bases from J, the junction kept 6 bases outside the gene matches. Germline CDR1 is LGHDT and CDR2 is YNNKEL (reference sequence). The CDR3 consists of 13 residues. The CDR3 DNA reads TGTGCCAGCAGTCAGACTAGCGAAAGGGAGCTGTTTTTT. Translating gives CASSQTSERELFF.

This rearrangement joins TRBV5-6 to TRBJ1-6, with TRBD1 identical over 8 bases. This CDR3 has 16 residues. Trimming took 4 bases from V and 9 from J; bases not matched to a gene: 12. Germline V gene data show CDR1 as SGHDT and CDR2 as YYEEEE. Here the CDR3 reads CASSLGSVQGVSPLHF. In nucleotides, the CDR3 is TGTGCCAGCAGCCTAGGATCGGTACAGGGGGTTTCACCCCTCCACTTT.

This clone was seen only a few times. CDR3 loop: CASSAPGQAMNYGYTF. The CDR3 DNA reads TGTGCCAGCAGCGCGCCCGGACAGGCGATGAACTATGGCTACACCTTC. The V and J genes are TRBV5-4 and TRBJ1-2; 7 nucleotides agree with TRBD1. The CDR3 loop spans 16 amino acids. The germline gives CDR1 SGHNT, CDR2 YYREEE (reference sequence). The J segment lost 2 bases and the V segment lost 4 bases, leaving 11 bases of the junction unmatched.

V and J are TRBV3-1 (or the pseudogene TRBV3-2) and TRBJ2-1, with D possibly matching TRBD2 (5 bases). CDR1 and CDR2 (germline): LGHDT, YNNKEL (reference sequence). The CDR3 is 15 amino acids. The V end was cut by 1 base, the J end by 0 bases, with 7 bases between. CDR3 coding DNA: TGTGCCAGCAGCCAAGCCCGGGGCTCCTACAATGAGCAGTTCTTC. Protein: CASSQARGSYNEQFF.